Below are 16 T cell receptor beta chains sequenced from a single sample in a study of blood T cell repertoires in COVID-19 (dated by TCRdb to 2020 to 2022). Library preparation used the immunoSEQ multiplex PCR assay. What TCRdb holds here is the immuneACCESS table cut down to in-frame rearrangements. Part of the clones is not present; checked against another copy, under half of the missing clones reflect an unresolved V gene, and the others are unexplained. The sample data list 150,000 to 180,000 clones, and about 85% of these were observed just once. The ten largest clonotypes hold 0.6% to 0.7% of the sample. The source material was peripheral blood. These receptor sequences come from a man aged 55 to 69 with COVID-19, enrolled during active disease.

This CDR3 reads CASSPRTTGDYGYTF. The CDR3 nucleotides read TGTGCCAGCTCACCACGGACCACAGGCGACTATGGCTACACCTTC. This chain links TRBV18 with TRBJ1-2; D may be TRBD1 (5 bases). Trimming cost V 1 base and J 3 bases, with 12 bases left between them. The CDR3 contains 15 residues. The germline gives CDR1 KGHSH, CDR2 LQKENI.

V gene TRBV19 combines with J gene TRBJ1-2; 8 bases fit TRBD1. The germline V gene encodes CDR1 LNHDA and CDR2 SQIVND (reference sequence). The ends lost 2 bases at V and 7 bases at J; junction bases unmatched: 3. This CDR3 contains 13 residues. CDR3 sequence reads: CASSISGGGGYTF. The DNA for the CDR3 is TGTGCCAGTAGTATATCAGGGGGCGGTGGCTACACCTTC. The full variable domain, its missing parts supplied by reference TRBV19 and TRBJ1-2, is DGGITQSPKYLFRKEGQNVTLSCEQNLNHDAMYWYRQDPGQGLRLIYYSQIVNDFQKGDIAEGYSVSREKKESFPLTVTSAQKNPTAFYLCASSISGGGGYTFGSGTRLTVV.

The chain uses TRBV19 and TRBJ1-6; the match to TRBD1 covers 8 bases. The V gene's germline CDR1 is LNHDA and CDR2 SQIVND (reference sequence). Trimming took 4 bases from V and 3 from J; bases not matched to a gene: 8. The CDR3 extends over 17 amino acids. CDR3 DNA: TGTGCCAGTAGTACCCTGGCCGGGACAGGCTATAATTCACCCCTCCACTTT. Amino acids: CASSTLAGTGYNSPLHF.

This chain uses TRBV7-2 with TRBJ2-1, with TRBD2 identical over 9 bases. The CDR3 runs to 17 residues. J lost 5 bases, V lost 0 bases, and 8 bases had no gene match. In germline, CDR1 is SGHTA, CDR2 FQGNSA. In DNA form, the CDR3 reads TGTGCCAGCAGCTTAGCTAGTCTAGCGGGACAAAACAATGAGCAGTTCTTC. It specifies CASSLASLAGQNNEQFF.

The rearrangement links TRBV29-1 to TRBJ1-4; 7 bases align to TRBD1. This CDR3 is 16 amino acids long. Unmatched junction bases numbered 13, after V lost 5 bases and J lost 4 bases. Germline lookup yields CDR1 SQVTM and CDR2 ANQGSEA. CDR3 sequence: CSVRQGFGSVNEKLFF. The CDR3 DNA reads TGCAGCGTTAGACAGGGTTTTGGTTCGGTTAATGAAAAACTGTTTTTT.

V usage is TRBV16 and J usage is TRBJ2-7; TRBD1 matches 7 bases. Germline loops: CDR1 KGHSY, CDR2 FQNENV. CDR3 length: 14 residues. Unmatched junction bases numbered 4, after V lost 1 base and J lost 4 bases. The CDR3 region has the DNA TGTGCCAGCAGCCAATTAGGGGGCAATTACGAGCAGTACTTC. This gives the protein CASSQLGGNYEQYF.

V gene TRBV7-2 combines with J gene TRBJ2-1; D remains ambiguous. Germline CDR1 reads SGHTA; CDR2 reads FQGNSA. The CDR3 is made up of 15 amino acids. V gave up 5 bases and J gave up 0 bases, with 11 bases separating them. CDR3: CASSPEAASYNEQFF. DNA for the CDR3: TGTGCCAGCAGCCCCGAGGCGGCCTCCTACAATGAGCAGTTCTTC.

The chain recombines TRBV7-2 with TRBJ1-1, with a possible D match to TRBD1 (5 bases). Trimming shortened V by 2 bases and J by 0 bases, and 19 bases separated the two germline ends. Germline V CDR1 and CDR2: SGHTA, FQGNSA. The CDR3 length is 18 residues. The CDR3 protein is CASSLTGTQFWMNTEAFF. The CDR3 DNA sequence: TGTGCCAGCAGCTTAACGGGGACTCAATTCTGGATGAACACTGAAGCTTTCTTT.

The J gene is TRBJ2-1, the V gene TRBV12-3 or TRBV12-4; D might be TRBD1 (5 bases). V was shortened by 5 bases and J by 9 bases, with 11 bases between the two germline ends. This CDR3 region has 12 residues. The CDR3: CASSLWTSEQFF. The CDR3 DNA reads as TGTGCCAGCAGTCTATGGACAAGTGAGCAGTTCTTC.

DNA for the CDR3: TGTGCCAGCAGTTACTCGGGAGGCTCCTACGAGCAGTACTTC. As protein: CASSYSGGSYEQYF. The genes are TRBV6-2 or TRBV6-3 and TRBJ2-7, with a weak D call TRBD2 (6 bases). The CDR3 spans 14 residues. V was pared by 0 bases and J by 0 bases, with 6 bases between. Germline V gene lookup returns CDR1 MNHEY and CDR2 SVGEGT.

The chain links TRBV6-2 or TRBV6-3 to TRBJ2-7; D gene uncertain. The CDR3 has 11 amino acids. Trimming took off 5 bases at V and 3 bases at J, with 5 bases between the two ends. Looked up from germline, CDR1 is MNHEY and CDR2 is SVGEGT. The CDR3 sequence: CASSPLYEQYF. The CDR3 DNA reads TGTGCCAGCAGTCCCCTCTACGAGCAGTACTTC.

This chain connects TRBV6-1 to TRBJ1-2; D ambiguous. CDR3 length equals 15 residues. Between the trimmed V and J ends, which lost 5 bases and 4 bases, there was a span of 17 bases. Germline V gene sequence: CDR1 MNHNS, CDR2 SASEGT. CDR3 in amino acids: CASSSISTAPYGYTF. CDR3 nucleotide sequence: TGTGCCAGCAGTTCCATTTCGACTGCTCCCTATGGCTACACCTTC.

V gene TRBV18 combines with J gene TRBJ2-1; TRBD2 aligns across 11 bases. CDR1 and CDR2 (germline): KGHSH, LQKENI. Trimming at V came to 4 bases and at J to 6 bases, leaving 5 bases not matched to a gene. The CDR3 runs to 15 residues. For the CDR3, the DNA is TGTGCCAGCTCACACAGGACTAGCGGGTTCAATGAGCAGTTCTTC. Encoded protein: CASSHRTSGFNEQFF.

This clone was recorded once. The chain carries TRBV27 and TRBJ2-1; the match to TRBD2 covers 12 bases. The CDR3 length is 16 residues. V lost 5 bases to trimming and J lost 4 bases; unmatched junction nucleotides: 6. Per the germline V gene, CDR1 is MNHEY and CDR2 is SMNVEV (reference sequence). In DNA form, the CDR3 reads TGTGCCAGCAGTAGACAGGGGACTAGCGGGTACAATGAGCAGTTCTTC. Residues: CASSRQGTSGYNEQFF.

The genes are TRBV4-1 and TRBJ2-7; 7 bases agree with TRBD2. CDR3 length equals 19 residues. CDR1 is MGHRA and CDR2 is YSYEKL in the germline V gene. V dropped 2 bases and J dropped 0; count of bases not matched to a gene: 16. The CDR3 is CASSQFPGRPREGSYEQYF. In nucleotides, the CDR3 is TGCGCCAGCAGCCAATTCCCCGGGAGACCGAGGGAGGGCTCCTACGAGCAGTACTTC.

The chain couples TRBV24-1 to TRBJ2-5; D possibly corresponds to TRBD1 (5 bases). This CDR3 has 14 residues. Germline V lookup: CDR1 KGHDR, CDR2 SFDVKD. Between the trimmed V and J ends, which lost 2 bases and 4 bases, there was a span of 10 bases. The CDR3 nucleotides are TGTGCCACCAGTGATTGGGGCAGGGTAGAGACCCAGTACTTC. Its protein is CATSDWGRVETQYF.